Described below is a single T cell receptor beta chain sequence and its context. Its antigen is not known. The data belong to a study of OX40 agonist ivuxolimab in advanced cancers. Profiling relied on immunoSEQ multiplex PCR, and the TCRdb table lists in-frame clones only, not all of them. The sample lists 100,000 to 150,000 clones, roughly 92% occurring once. General observations from the study: Fewer expanded clones were found on average in CD4+ than in CD8+ T cells.

Trimming shortened V by 3 bases and J by 7 bases, and 18 bases separated the two germline ends. Per germline, CDR1 KGHSH and CDR2 LQKENI. This CDR3 contains 15 residues. V gene TRBV18 combines with J gene TRBJ1-2, with TRBD1 as a possible D gene (6 bases). This TCR came from an adult with an advanced solid tumor such as melanoma, head and neck, liver or kidney cancer. Sample: CD4+ or CD8+ T cells sorted from blood, taken in a trial of the OX40 agonist ivuxolimab. CDR3 amino acids: CASSPTGTPLFGYTF. CDR3 nucleotides: TGTGCCAGCTCACCGACCGGGACACCACTTTTTGGCTACACCTTC.